This entry features one T cell receptor beta chain sequence. The sample comes from a study of cytomegalovirus exposure and HLA in healthy donors. Background on the study: From about 180 million T cells, an earlier analysis saw around 120 million unique TCR beta sequences.

The PCR ran on 60 Vbeta and 13 Jbeta primers. Sequencing used immunoSEQ multiplex PCR; TCRdb keeps in-frame clones, though not all of them. The sample includes under 200,000 clones, more than 70% of them seen just once. The CDR3 loop spans 15 amino acids. V was trimmed by 0 bases and J by 0 bases, leaving 9 bases between them. Germline loops: CDR1 MNHEY, CDR2 SMNVEV (reference sequence). Every donor was a healthy person donating bone marrow. The chain uses TRBV27 and TRBJ2-7; D is possibly TRBD1 (5 bases). The TCR comes from a male donor in good health and CMV-seropositive. What was sequenced was PBMCs. The CDR3 DNA is TGTGCCAGCAGTTTATCTGGACATTTCTCCTACGAGCAGTACTTC. This gives the protein CASSLSGHFSYEQYF.